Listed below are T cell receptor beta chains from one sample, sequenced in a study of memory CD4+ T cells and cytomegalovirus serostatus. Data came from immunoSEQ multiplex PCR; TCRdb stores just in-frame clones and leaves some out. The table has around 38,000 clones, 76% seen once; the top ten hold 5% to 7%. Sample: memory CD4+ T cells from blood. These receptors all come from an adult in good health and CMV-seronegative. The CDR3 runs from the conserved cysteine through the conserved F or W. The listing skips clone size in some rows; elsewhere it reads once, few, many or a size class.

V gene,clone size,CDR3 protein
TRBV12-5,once,CASGQEAGLEQFF
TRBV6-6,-,CASSYSSKIPEAFF
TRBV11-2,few,CASSSDAGTQLSEQYF
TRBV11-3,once,CASSPGSSYQETQYF
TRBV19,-,CASSMQAGMGYRDNQPQHF
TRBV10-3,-,CAISPGTGGPASGNTIYF
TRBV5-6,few,CASSLDLYNEQFF
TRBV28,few,CASSWRPGQGIGETQYF
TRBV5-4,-,CASSLDAGTGGGYTF
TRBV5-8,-,CATTPGAIYNEQFF